This TCR beta chain was sequenced in a study of blood T cell repertoires in COVID-19. Patients from Seattle were sampled longitudinally, starting during active infection. Authors' analysis steps: Quantification of nucleated cells was approximated via reference gene primer amplification. Some clones are missing from TCRdb's copy, which holds only in-frame ones; the method was immunoSEQ multiplex PCR. V and J calls and clone size are copied from that table; D and trimming were computed from the DNA. The sample consists of under 200,000 clones, 70% to 90% of them appearing once. Per the germline V gene, CDR1 is SGHTA and CDR2 is FQGTGA. The V end was cut by 6 bases, the J end by 4 bases, with 11 bases between. CDR3 length: 13 amino acids.

This clonotype originated in a woman in her sixties with COVID-19, enrolled during active disease. V and J are TRBV7-3 and TRBJ2-3, with D possibly TRBD2 on 5 matching bases. The sequenced sample was peripheral blood. The CDR3 is CASRATRADTQYF. CDR3 sequence (DNA): TGTGCCAGCAGAGCTACTAGGGCAGATACGCAGTATTTT.